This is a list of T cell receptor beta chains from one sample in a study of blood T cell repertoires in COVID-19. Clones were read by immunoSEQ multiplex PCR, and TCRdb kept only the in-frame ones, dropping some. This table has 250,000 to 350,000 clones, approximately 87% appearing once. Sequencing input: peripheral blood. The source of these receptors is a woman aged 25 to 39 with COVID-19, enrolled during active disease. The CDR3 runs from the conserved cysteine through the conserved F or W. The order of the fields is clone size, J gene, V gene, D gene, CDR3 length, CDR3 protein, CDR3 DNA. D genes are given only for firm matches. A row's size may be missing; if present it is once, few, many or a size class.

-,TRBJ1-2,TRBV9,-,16,CASSEGGQNYNYGYTF,TGTGCCAGCAGCGAGGGCGGACAGAATTATAACTATGGCTACACCTTC
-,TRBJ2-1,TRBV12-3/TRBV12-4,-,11,CASTVYNEQFF,TGTGCCAGCACCGTCTACAATGAGCAGTTCTTC
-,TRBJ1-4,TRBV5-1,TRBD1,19,CASTSDRGSTTYPEKKLFF,TGCGCCAGCACCTCCGACAGGGGTTCGACTACGTACCCAGAGAAAAAACTGTTTTTT
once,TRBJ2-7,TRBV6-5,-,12,CASTSQNYEQYF,TGTGCCAGCACCTCTCAGAACTACGAGCAGTACTTC
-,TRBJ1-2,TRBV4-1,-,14,CASSQVVVRAGYTF,TGCGCCAGCAGCCAAGTGGTGGTCAGGGCTGGCTACACCTTC
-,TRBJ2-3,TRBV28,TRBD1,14,CASLSGGSADTQYF,TGTGCCAGCTTATCAGGGGGCAGTGCAGATACGCAGTATTTT
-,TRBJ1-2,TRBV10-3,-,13,CAISESGIYGYTF,TGTGCCATCAGTGAGTCTGGCATCTATGGCTACACCTTC
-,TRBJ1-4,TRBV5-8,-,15,CASTAIRVTVEKLFF,TGTGCCAGCACAGCAATCAGGGTGACTGTTGAAAAACTGTTTTTT
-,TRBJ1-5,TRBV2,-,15,CASSGGFGANQPQHF,TGTGCCAGCAGTGGAGGGTTTGGAGCCAATCAGCCCCAGCATTTT
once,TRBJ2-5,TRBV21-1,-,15,CASSKGGTLQETQYF,TGTGCCAGCAGCAAAGGTGGGACACTCCAAGAGACCCAGTACTTC
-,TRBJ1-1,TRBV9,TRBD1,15,CASSSGQALNTEAFF,TGTGCCAGCAGCTCGGGACAGGCCCTGAACACTGAAGCTTTCTTT
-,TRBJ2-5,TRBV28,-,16,CASSLAQGSYQETQYF,TGTGCCAGCAGTTTAGCGCAGGGTTCGTACCAAGAGACCCAGTACTTC
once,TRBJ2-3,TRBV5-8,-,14,CASSKRQSQDTQYF,TGTGCCAGCAGTAAGAGGCAGTCCCAAGATACGCAGTATTTT
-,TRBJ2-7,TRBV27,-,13,CASSRTAAYEQYF,TGTGCCAGCAGTCGGACTGCTGCCTACGAGCAGTACTTC
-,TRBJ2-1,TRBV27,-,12,CASSSRRLEQFF,TGTGCCAGCAGTTCCAGAAGATTAGAGCAGTTCTTC
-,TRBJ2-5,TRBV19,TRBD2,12,CASSIGGTTKYF,TGTGCCAGTAGTATAGGGGGGACTACTAAGTACTTC
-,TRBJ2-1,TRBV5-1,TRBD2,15,CASSSTSGSSDEQFF,TGCGCCAGCAGCTCGACTAGCGGGAGTTCAGATGAGCAGTTCTTC
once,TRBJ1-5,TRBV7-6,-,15,CASSLDGNSNQPQHF,TGTGCCAGCAGCTTAGACGGGAATAGCAATCAGCCCCAGCATTTT
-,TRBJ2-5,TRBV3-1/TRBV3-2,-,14,CASSQGRGKETQYF,TGTGCCAGCAGCCAGGGCCGGGGGAAAGAGACCCAGTACTTC
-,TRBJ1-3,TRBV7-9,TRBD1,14,CASSPQGAGNTIYF,TGTGCCAGCAGCCCACAGGGGGCCGGAAACACCATATATTTT
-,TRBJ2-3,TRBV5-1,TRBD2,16,CASSFNSGRAADTQYF,TGCGCCAGCAGCTTTAATAGCGGGAGGGCCGCAGATACGCAGTATTTT
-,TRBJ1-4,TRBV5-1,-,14,CASRLEASNEKLFF,TGCGCCAGCAGATTGGAAGCCTCTAATGAAAAACTGTTTTTT
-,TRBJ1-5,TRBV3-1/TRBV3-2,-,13,CASSHGADQPQHF,TGTGCCAGCAGCCATGGGGCGGATCAGCCCCAGCATTTT
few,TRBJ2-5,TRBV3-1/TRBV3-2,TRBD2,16,CASSRGTSGPAETQYF,TGTGCCAGCAGCCGCGGGACTAGCGGCCCAGCAGAGACCCAGTACTTC
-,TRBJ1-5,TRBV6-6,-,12,CASSSPGQPQHF,TGTGCCAGCAGTTCCCCCGGTCAGCCCCAGCATTTT
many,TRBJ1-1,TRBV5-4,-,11,CASSFGLEAFF,TGTGCCAGCAGCTTTGGACTTGAAGCTTTCTTT
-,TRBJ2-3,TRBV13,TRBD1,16,CASSYKTRGRSDTQYF,TGTGCCAGCAGCTATAAAACCAGGGGGCGATCAGATACGCAGTATTTT
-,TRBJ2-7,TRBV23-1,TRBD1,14,CASSQRDRTYEQYF,TGCGCCAGCAGTCAGCGGGACAGGACCTACGAGCAGTACTTC
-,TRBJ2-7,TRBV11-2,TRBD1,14,CASSLTGVPYEQYF,TGTGCCAGCAGCTTAACAGGGGTCCCCTACGAGCAGTACTTC
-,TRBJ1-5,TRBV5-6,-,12,CASRPANQPQHF,TGTGCCAGCAGACCTGCGAATCAGCCCCAGCATTTT
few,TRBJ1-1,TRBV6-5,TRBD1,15,CASSLTGGLNTEAFF,TGTGCCAGCAGTTTGACAGGGGGCCTGAACACTGAAGCTTTCTTT
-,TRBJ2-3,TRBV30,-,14,CAWTTWSSTDTQYF,TGTGCCTGGACTACGTGGTCTAGCACAGATACGCAGTATTTT
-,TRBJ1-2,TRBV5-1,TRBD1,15,CASRAGTGVIRGYTF,TGCGCCAGCAGAGCCGGGACAGGGGTAATTAGAGGCTACACCTTC
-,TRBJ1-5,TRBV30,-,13,CAWKGNGNQPQHF,TGTGCCTGGAAGGGGAATGGCAATCAGCCCCAGCATTTT
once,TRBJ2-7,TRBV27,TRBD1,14,CASSLAARTGEQYF,TGTGCCAGCAGTTTAGCTGCCAGGACAGGGGAGCAGTACTTC
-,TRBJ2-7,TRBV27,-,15,CASSFGRGYSYEQYF,TGTGCCAGCAGTTTTGGTCGGGGTTATTCCTACGAGCAGTACTTC
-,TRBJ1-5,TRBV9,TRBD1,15,CASSVGVTGNQPQHF,TGTGCCAGCAGCGTAGGAGTGACAGGGAATCAGCCCCAGCATTTT
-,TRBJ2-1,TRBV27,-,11,CATGTDNEQFF,TGTGCCACCGGTACCGACAATGAGCAGTTCTTC
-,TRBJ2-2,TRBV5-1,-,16,CASSREGGLNTGELFF,TGCGCCAGCAGCCGCGAGGGGGGGTTAAACACCGGGGAGCTGTTTTTT
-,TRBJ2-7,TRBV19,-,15,CASSSPRGETYEQYF,TGTGCCAGTAGTAGTCCCCGCGGAGAGACCTACGAGCAGTACTTC
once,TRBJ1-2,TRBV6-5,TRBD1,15,CASSPGQGLNHGYTF,TGTGCCAGCAGCCCCGGACAGGGGCTAAATCATGGCTACACCTTC
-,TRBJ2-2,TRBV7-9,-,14,CASSRPEITGELFF,TGTGCCAGCAGCAGACCGGAGATCACCGGGGAGCTGTTTTTT
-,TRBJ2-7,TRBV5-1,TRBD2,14,CASTAGTSGHEQYF,TGCGCCAGCACAGCCGGGACTAGCGGGCACGAGCAGTACTTC
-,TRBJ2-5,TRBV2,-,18,CASFDPYRAALYQETQYF,TGTGCCAGCTTTGACCCTTACAGGGCTGCCCTGTACCAAGAGACCCAGTACTTC
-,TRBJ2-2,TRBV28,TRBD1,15,CASSLPGQYTGELFF,TGTGCCAGCAGTTTACCGGGACAGTACACCGGGGAGCTGTTTTTT
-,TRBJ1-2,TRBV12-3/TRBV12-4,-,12,CASSLSRLGYTF,TGTGCCAGCAGTTTAAGCAGGCTCGGCTACACCTTC
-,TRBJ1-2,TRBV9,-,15,CASSAEDRGNYGYTF,TGTGCCAGCAGCGCCGAGGATAGAGGGAACTATGGCTACACCTTC
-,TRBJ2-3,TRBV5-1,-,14,CASSLGRDTDTQYF,TGCGCCAGCAGCTTGGGTCGGGACACAGATACGCAGTATTTT
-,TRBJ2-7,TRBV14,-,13,CASSQDRAYEQYF,TGTGCCAGCAGCCAAGACAGGGCCTACGAGCAGTACTTC
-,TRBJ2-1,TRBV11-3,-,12,CASSFRGDEQFF,TGTGCCAGCAGCTTTAGGGGCGATGAGCAGTTCTTC
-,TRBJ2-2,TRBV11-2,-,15,CASSLDQGYQGELFF,TGTGCCAGCAGCTTAGATCAGGGTTATCAGGGGGAGCTGTTTTTT
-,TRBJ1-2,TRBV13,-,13,CASSLRVSRGYTF,TGTGCCAGCAGCTTGAGGGTCTCGCGGGGCTACACCTTC
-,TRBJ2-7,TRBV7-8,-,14,CASSLDTVSYEQYF,TGTGCCAGCAGCTTAGATACGGTATCCTACGAGCAGTACTTC
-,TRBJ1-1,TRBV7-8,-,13,CASSLEPRMKAFF,TGTGCCAGCAGCTTAGAACCGAGAATGAAAGCTTTCTTT
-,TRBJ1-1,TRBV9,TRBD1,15,CASSGTGTGESEAFF,TGTGCCAGCAGCGGAACCGGGACAGGGGAGTCTGAAGCTTTCTTT
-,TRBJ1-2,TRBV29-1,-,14,CSVAGGSDRYGYTF,TGCAGCGTTGCGGGAGGTTCGGACCGCTATGGCTACACCTTC
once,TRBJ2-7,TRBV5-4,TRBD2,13,CASSFSGSRWQYF,TGTGCCAGCAGCTTTAGCGGGAGCAGGTGGCAGTACTTC
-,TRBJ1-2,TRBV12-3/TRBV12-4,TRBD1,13,CASSSRTGDGYTF,TGTGCCAGCAGCTCACGGACAGGGGATGGCTACACCTTC
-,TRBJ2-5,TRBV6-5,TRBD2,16,CASSYRLIAGWETQYF,TGTGCCAGCAGTTACCGGCTCATAGCGGGATGGGAGACCCAGTACTTC